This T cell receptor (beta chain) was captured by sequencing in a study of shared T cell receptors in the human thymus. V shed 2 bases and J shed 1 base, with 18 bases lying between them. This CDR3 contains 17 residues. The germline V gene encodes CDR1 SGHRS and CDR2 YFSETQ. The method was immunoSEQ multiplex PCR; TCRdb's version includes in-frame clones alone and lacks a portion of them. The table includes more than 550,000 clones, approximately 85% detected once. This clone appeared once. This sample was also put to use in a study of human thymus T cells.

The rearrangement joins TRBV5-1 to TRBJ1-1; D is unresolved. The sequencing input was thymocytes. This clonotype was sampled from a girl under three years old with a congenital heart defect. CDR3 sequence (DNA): TGCGCCAGCAGCTTTATGACGATGGGCGTGGAGAACACTGAAGCTTTCTTT. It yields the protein CASSFMTMGVENTEAFF. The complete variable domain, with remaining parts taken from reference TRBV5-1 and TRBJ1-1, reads KAGVTQTPRYLIKTRGQQVTLSCSPISGHRSVSWYQQTPGQGLQFLFEYFSETQRNKGNFPGRFSGRQFSNSRSEMNVSTLELGDSALYLCASSFMTMGVENTEAFFGQGTRLTVV.